This T cell receptor (beta chain) was identified in a study of T cell changes during pregnancy in multiple sclerosis. The table came from immunoSEQ multiplex PCR; TCRdb's copy has only in-frame clones and leaves some out. The sample lists under 95,000 clones; roughly 92% were seen once. Material: peripheral blood, obtained in the second trimester of pregnancy. The clonotype originates from a female donor with multiple sclerosis, enrolled in a pregnancy study.

The CDR3 is CASSQELDSSYEQYF. CDR3 DNA sequence: TGTGCCAGCAGCCAAGAATTGGACAGCTCCTACGAGCAGTACTTC. The V call is TRBV7-6, the J call TRBJ2-7, with D possibly TRBD1 on 6 matching bases. The germline gives CDR1 SGHVS, CDR2 FNYEAQ. The CDR3 sequence is 15 residues long. Deletions cut 5 bases from V and 0 bases from J, with 14 bases between.